The table lists the clone carrying this TCR beta chain with a few counts. The target antigen is unknown. In TCRdb, the RT-PCR reads were re-called with MiXCR into one record per CDR3 protein. The data hold about 530,000 distinct CDR3 sequences, with about an eighth observed a single time. Per germline, CDR1 SGHDT and CDR2 YYEEEE. This CDR3 is 15 amino acids long. Germline trimming cut 4 bases from V and 11 bases from J; bases unmatched to any gene: 6. The sample comes from a study of response to subunit inactivated influenza vaccine. Study-wide points: There was a suggestion from the authors that each seasonal influenza vaccination recruits few new T cells.

The TCR originated in a man in his forties or fifties who received an inactivated influenza vaccine. The chain combines TRBV5-6 with TRBJ2-4; 16 positions match TRBD2. The source material was PBMCs from blood, sampled about 40 days after vaccination. The CDR3 coding sequence is TGTGCCAGCAGCGAGGGACTAGCGGGAGGGCGAGTTCAGTACTTC. It codes for CASSEGLAGGRVQYF.